One and the same sample provided the 23 T cell receptor beta chains below, sequenced in a study of a mutant IDH1 vaccine in newly diagnosed glioma. As for time point: week 47, end of study. In the vaccine, a single dose held 300 ug of the mutant IDH1 20-mer peptide, along with topical imiquimod. Generated by immunoSEQ multiplex PCR, the TCRdb table keeps only in-frame clones and is missing some. The data contain around 50,000 clones, approximately 84% of them singletons. Their antigen targets remain unknown. Sequenced material: PBMCs, taken from a glioma patient whose treatment included an IDH1 peptide vaccine. The receptors were gathered from a woman in her 30s with glioma. Some clones in this sample may be carry-over from other donors' samples.

J is TRBJ1-1 and V is TRBV30; D not certain. Deletions cut 4 bases from V and 0 bases from J, with 6 bases between. This CDR3 has 12 residues. The germline CDR1 and CDR2 sequences are GTSNPN and SVGIG (reference sequence). DNA for the CDR3: TGTGCCTGGACAGATTTGAACACTGAAGCTTTCTTT. Amino acids: CAWTDLNTEAFF.

The V and J genes are TRBV11-1 and TRBJ2-5; tentatively, D is TRBD1 or TRBD2 (7 bases each). CDR3 size: 17 residues. Trimming pared 5 bases from V and 2 bases from J, leaving 21 bases between. Germline CDR1 SGHAT, CDR2 FQDESV (reference sequence). The CDR3 DNA reads as TGTGCCAGCAGCACCACCTGGGGGGGACAGCCTCAAGAGACCCAGTACTTC. Translation gives CASSTTWGGQPQETQYF.

This clone has only a few counts. The rearrangement uses TRBV5-6 and TRBJ2-7, with D perhaps matching TRBD1 (6 bases). Trimming removed 7 bases from V and 3 bases from J, with 20 bases in between. There are 15 residues in the CDR3. The germline V gene has CDR1 SGHDT and CDR2 YYEEEE. The CDR3 DNA is TGTGCCAGCGGCCTCTCCGGGGCAGGGGACTACGAGCAGTACTTC. As protein: CASGLSGAGDYEQYF.

The chain employs TRBV6-1 and TRBJ1-3; D may be TRBD1 (5 bases). V was shortened by 1 base and J by 4 bases, with 17 bases between the two germline ends. Germline-derived CDR1 and CDR2 are MNHNS and SASEGT. CDR3 length equals 17 residues. The CDR3 nucleotides are TGTGCCAGCAGTGAAGGTGGAAGCCAGGGCGTAGGAAACACCATATATTTT. Protein product: CASSEGGSQGVGNTIYF.

V and J are TRBV2 and TRBJ2-3; tentative D call: TRBD2 (5 bases). This CDR3 has 11 amino acids. The germline CDR1 and CDR2 sequences are SNHLY and FYNNEI. V dropped 8 bases and J dropped 11 bases, with 14 bases sitting between them. CDR3 protein: CASGLWLEQYF. The CDR3 DNA reads as TGTGCCAGCGGACTGTGGCTTGAGCAGTATTTT.

CDR3 nucleotides: TGTGCCAGCAGTTCCGGGACAGTTCTCTACGAGCAGTACTTC. Its translation is CASSSGTVLYEQYF. The V and J genes are TRBV28 and TRBJ2-7, with 7 bases matching TRBD1. The CDR3 covers 14 residues. V shed 4 bases, J shed 3 bases, and the junction held 6 bases outside the gene matches. Germline CDR1 reads MDHEN; CDR2 reads SYDVKM. Based on the CDR3 plus reference TRBV28 and TRBJ2-7, the full variable domain is DVKVTQSSRYLVKRTGEKVFLECVQDMDHENMFWYRQDPGLGLRLIYFSYDVKMKEKGDIPEGYSVSREKKERFSLILESASTNQTSMYLCASSSGTVLYEQYFGPGTRLTVT.

In its sample, this clone was seen a few times. The CDR3 nucleotides are TGTGCCAGCCTACCGGGACAGGGGAGGAGTAACTATGGCTACACCTTC. Amino acids: CASLPGQGRSNYGYTF. This chain links TRBV2 with TRBJ1-2; TRBD1 matches 10 bases. The CDR3 spans 16 residues. Germline V gives CDR1 SNHLY, CDR2 FYNNEI. Trimming cost V 8 bases and J 1 base; bases outside gene matches: 10.

The table lists this clone with a count of one. V gene TRBV5-6 combines with J gene TRBJ2-3, with D possibly being TRBD2 (5 bases). The CDR3 is made up of 14 amino acids. Per the germline V gene, CDR1 is SGHDT and CDR2 is YYEEEE. Deletions cut 5 bases from V and 5 bases from J, with 15 bases between. CDR3: CASRMGSGIDTQYF. CDR3 coding DNA: TGTGCCAGCAGGATGGGGAGTGGTATAGATACGCAGTATTTT.

The rearrangement uses TRBV29-1 and TRBJ2-2, with a tentative D call TRBD2 (6 bases). CDR3 size: 12 residues. Germline V lookup: CDR1 SQVTM, CDR2 ANQGSEA. With 7 bases removed from V and 8 bases from J, the gap between germline ends came to 14 bases. As DNA, the CDR3 is TGCAGCGCCGAGGACTATTTGGGGGAGCTGTTTTTT. Protein product: CSAEDYLGELFF.

The chain has TRBV11-2 and TRBJ1-1; 8 bases align to TRBD1. CDR3 length: 15 residues. CDR1 and CDR2 (germline): SGHAT, FQNNGV. Trimming at V came to 2 bases and at J to 2 bases, leaving 4 bases not matched to a gene. The CDR3 DNA reads TGTGCCAGCAGCTTATTAGGACAGGGTAACACTGAAGCTTTCTTT. Translating it yields CASSLLGQGNTEAFF. Full variable domain (remainder filled in from reference TRBV11-2 and TRBJ1-1): EAGVAQSPRYKIIEKRQSVAFWCNPISGHATLYWYQQILGQGPKLLIQFQNNGVVDDSQLPKDRFSAERLKGVDSTLKIQPAKLEDSAVYLCASSLLGQGNTEAFFGQGTRLTVV.

This chain connects TRBV11-2 to TRBJ2-1; 8 bases are a match to TRBD2. The CDR3 runs 16 residues. J lost 7 bases, V lost 5 bases, and 13 bases had no gene match. CDR1 and CDR2 from the germline V gene are SGHAT and FQNNGV. The CDR3 is CASSDIRAGEVNEQFF. The CDR3 DNA follows: TGTGCCAGCAGCGATATTAGAGCGGGAGAGGTAAATGAGCAGTTCTTC.

The rearrangement links TRBV19 to TRBJ2-5; D unclear. The CDR3 runs 12 residues. Trimming stripped 3 bases from V and 2 bases from J, with 4 bases between. The V gene's germline CDR1 is LNHDA and CDR2 SQIVND (reference sequence). The CDR3 bases are TGTGCCAGTAGTATCTGGCAAGAGACCCAGTACTTC. Its protein product is CASSIWQETQYF.

The rearrangement uses TRBV28 and TRBJ2-3; TRBD2 matches at 8 bases. This CDR3 has 15 residues. Trimming took 4 bases from V and 3 from J; bases not matched to a gene: 6. Germline V gene sequence: CDR1 MDHEN, CDR2 SYDVKM. CDR3 amino acids: CASSSPAGGTDTQYF. The CDR3 bases are TGTGCCAGCAGTTCCCCGGCGGGAGGAACAGATACGCAGTATTTT.

V usage is TRBV27 and J usage is TRBJ1-1; 7 bases map to TRBD1. The germline gives CDR1 MNHEY, CDR2 SMNVEV (reference sequence). Germline trimming cut 10 bases from V and 1 base from J; bases unmatched to any gene: 6. The CDR3 extends over 13 amino acids. The DNA for the CDR3 is TGTGCCACCAGCTACAGGGGGAACACTGAAGCTTTCTTT. This sequence encodes CATSYRGNTEAFF.

This clone was detected only a few times. The chain couples TRBV25-1 to TRBJ1-1; D remains ambiguous. Looked up from germline, CDR1 is MGHDK and CDR2 is SYGVNS. V lost 2 bases and J lost 5, with 9 bases in between. The CDR3 sequence is 13 residues long. The chain's CDR3 is CASSEGVGTEAFF. The CDR3 region has the DNA TGTGCCAGCAGTGAAGGGGTGGGGACTGAAGCTTTCTTT.

V and J are TRBV7-9 and TRBJ2-7; no reliable D call. Germline values: CDR1 SEHNR, CDR2 FQNEAQ (reference sequence). The CDR3 runs to 13 residues. V lost 5 bases to trimming and J lost 4 bases, with 12 bases between them. CDR3 region: CASSPEVAYEQYF. The CDR3 coding sequence is TGTGCCAGCAGCCCCGAGGTCGCTTACGAGCAGTACTTC.

The V gene is TRBV4-1, the J gene TRBJ2-7; TRBD1 aligns across 10 bases. Per germline, CDR1 MGHRA and CDR2 YSYEKL. V was clipped by 2 bases and J by 2 bases; unmatched bases: 3. This CDR3 region has 15 residues. This chain's CDR3 is CASSQPGTGAYEQYF. The CDR3 bases are TGCGCCAGCAGCCAACCCGGGACAGGGGCCTACGAGCAGTACTTC.

The chain combines TRBV18 with TRBJ2-3, with unresolved D. Germline-derived CDR1 and CDR2 are KGHSH and LQKENI. With 2 bases removed from V and 7 bases from J, the gap between germline ends came to 4 bases. CDR3 length equals 11 residues. This CDR3 is CASSPEHTQYF. The CDR3 DNA follows: TGTGCCAGCTCACCAGAACATACGCAGTATTTT. The complete variable domain, with remaining parts taken from reference TRBV18 and TRBJ2-3, reads NAGVMQNPRHLVRRRGQEARLRCSPMKGHSHVYWYRQLPEEGLKFMVYLQKENIIDESGMPKERFSAEFPKEGPSILRIQQVVRGDSAAYFCASSPEHTQYFGPGTRLTVL.

The chain employs TRBV18 and TRBJ2-2, with D perhaps being TRBD1 or TRBD2 (5 bases each). Trimming took 3 bases from V and 0 from J, leaving 14 bases between them. Looked up from germline, CDR1 is KGHSH and CDR2 is LQKENI. The CDR3 consists of 17 residues. In DNA form, the CDR3 reads TGTGCCAGCTCACCTTTTCCGGGACCCGCGAACACCGGGGAGCTGTTTTTT. As protein: CASSPFPGPANTGELFF.

The V gene is TRBV10-1, the J gene TRBJ1-2, with TRBD1 matching 7 bases. The CDR3 is 15 residues long. Germline V gene data show CDR1 as WNHNN and CDR2 as SYGVQD (reference sequence). V was pared by 6 bases and J by 7 bases, with 14 bases of the junction left unmatched. The CDR3 loop is CASSPSRQGSSGYTF. For the CDR3, the DNA is TGCGCCAGCAGCCCTTCCCGACAGGGAAGTAGTGGCTACACCTTC.

This clone has only a few counts. The chain is built from TRBV4-1 and TRBJ2-1; TRBD2 aligns across 13 bases. The CDR3 contains 16 residues. Germline V gives CDR1 MGHRA, CDR2 YSYEKL. V lost 3 bases to trimming and J lost 4 bases; unmatched junction nucleotides: 3. CDR3 loop: CASSQEGLAGYNEQFF. The CDR3 DNA reads as TGCGCCAGCAGCCAGGAGGGACTAGCGGGATACAATGAGCAGTTCTTC.

The V and J genes are TRBV4-1 and TRBJ2-2; 7 bases are shared with TRBD1. The CDR3 contains 15 residues. CDR1 and CDR2 (germline): MGHRA, YSYEKL. The trim removed 6 bases at V and 4 bases at J, leaving 8 bases unmatched. For the CDR3, the DNA is TGCGCCAGCAGACAGGGGTTCCAAGGCACCGGGGAGCTGTTTTTT. Translating it yields CASRQGFQGTGELFF.

The V call is TRBV19, the J call TRBJ2-1; D gene uncertain. Germline lookup yields CDR1 LNHDA and CDR2 SQIVND (reference sequence). The CDR3 has 13 amino acids. V gave up 5 bases and J gave up 8 bases, with 13 bases separating them. CDR3 region: CASSLGAVDEQFF. CDR3 bases: TGTGCCAGTAGTTTGGGTGCGGTGGATGAGCAGTTCTTC.